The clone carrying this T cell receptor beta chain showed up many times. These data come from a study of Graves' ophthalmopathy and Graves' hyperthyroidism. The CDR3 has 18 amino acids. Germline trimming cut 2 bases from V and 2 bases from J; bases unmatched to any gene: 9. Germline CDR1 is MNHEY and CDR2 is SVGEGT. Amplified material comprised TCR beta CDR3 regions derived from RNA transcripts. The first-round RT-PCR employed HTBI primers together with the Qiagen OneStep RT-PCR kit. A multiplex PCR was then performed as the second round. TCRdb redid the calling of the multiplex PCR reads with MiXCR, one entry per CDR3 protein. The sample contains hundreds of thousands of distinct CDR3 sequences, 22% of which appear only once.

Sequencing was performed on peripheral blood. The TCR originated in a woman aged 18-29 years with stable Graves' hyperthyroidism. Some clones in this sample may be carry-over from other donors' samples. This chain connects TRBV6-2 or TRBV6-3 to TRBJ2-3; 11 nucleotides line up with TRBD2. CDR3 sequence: CASSYDPSGGTLTDTQYF. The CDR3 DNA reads TGTGCCAGCAGTTACGATCCTAGCGGGGGGACCCTCACAGATACGCAGTATTTT.